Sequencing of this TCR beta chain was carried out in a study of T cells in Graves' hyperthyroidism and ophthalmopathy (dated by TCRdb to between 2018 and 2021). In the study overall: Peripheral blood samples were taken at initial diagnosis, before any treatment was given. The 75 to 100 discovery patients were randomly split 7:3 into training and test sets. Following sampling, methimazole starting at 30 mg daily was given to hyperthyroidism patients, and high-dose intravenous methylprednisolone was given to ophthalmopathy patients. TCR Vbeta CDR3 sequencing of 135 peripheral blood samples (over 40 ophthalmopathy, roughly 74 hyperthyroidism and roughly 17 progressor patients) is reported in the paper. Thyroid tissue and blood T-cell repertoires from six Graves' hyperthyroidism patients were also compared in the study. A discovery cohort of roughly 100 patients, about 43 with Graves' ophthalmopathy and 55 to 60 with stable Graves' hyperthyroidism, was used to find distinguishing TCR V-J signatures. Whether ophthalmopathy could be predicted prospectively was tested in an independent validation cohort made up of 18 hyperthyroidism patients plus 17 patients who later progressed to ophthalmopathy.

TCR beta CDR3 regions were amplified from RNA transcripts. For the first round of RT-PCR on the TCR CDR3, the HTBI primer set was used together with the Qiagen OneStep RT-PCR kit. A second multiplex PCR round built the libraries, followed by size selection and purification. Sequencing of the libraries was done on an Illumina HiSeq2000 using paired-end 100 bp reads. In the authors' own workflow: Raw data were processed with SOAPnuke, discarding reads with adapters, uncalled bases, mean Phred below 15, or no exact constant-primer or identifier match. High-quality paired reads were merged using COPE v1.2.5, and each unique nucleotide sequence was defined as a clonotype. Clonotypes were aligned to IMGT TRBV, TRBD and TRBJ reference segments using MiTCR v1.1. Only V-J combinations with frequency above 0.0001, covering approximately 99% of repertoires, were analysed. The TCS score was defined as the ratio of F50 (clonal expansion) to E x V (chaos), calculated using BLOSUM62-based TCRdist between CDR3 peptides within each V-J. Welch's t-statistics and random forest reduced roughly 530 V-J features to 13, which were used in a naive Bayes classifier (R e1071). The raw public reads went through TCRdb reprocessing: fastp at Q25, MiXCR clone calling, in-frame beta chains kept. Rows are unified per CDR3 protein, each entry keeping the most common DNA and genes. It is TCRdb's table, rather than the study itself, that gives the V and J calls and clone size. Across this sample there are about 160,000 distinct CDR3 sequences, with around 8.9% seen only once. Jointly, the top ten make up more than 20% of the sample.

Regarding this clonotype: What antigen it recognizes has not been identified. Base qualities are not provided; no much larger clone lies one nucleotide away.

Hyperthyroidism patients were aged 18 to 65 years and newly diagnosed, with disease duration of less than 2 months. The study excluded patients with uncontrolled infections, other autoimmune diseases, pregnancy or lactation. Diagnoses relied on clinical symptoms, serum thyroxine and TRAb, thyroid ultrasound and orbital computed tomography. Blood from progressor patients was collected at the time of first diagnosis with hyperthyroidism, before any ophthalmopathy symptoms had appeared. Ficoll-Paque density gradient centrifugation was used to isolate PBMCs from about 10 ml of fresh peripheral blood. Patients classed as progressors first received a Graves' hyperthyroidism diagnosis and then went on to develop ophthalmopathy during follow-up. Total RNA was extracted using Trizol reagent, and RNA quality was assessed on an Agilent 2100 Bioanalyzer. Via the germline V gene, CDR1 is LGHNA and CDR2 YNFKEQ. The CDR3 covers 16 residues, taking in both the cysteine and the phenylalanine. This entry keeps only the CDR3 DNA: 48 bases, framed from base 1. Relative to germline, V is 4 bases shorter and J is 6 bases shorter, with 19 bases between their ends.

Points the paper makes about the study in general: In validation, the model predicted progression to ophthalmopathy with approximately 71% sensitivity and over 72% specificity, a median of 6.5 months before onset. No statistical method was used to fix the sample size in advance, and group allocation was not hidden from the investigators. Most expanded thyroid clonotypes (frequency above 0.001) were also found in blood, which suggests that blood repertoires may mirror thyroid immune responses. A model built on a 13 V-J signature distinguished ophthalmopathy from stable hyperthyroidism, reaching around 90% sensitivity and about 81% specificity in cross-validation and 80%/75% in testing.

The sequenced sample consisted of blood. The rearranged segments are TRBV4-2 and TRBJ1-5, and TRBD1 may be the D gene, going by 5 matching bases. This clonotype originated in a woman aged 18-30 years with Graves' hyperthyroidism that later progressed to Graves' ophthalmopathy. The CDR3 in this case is CASSRSGGDSGQPQHF. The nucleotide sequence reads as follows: TGTGCCAGCAGCCGCTCCGGAGGGGACTCAGGTCAGCCCCAGCATTTT.